The clone carrying this TCR beta chain rates as medium-sized (0.01 to 0.1%). What it binds is not known. TCRdb's copy holds only in-frame clones and misses some; the assay was immunoSEQ multiplex PCR. This table has around 30,000 clones, 56% appearing once. Time point reported: week 5, during vaccination. The content of each vaccine dose was 300 ug of mutant IDH1 20-mer peptide, and topical imiquimod accompanied it. This sample is part of a study of a mutant IDH1 vaccine in newly diagnosed glioma. About the research overall: Patients previously underwent radiotherapy, temozolomide, or both, and most underwent both.

With 4 bases removed from V and 0 bases from J, the gap between germline ends came to 3 bases. CDR3 length equals 12 residues. CDR1 and CDR2 (germline): SEHNR, FQNEAQ (reference sequence). The TCR comes from a woman between 18 and 29 years old with glioma. The genes are TRBV7-9 and TRBJ1-1; D call uncertain. Sequenced material: PBMCs, taken from a glioma patient whose treatment included an IDH1 peptide vaccine. CDR3 coding DNA: TGTGCCAGCAGCTATGTGAACACTGAAGCTTTCTTT. Encoded protein: CASSYVNTEAFF. Full variable domain (rest looked up from reference TRBV7-9 and TRBJ1-1): DTGVSQNPRHKITKRGQNVTFRCDPISEHNRLYWYRQTLGQGPEFLTYFQNEAQLEKSRLLSDRFSAERPKGSFSTLEIQRTEQGDSAMYLCASSYVNTEAFFGQGTRLTVV.